These T cell receptor beta chains were read from a single sample in a study of T-cell reconstitution after alpha-beta-depleted transplantation in children. TCRdb re-called the PCR reads with MiXCR, one entry per CDR3 protein. The sample has about 640,000 distinct CDR3 sequences; 16% are singletons. The specimen comprised PBMCs from the stem cell graft donor, sampled from the stem cell graft. Receptor source: a human donor who donated a stem cell graft to a child with acute myeloid leukemia. CDR3s include the opening cysteine and the closing phenylalanine or tryptophan. The D gene is left open where the match is weak. Clone size, where shown, is once, few, many, or a class for clones that have expanded.

NA,NA,TRBJ2-7,TRBV7-9,TGTGCCAGCAGCTCTTTCGGAGGGAGCTACGAGCAGTACTTC,CASSSFGGSYEQYF
many,NA,TRBJ2-1,TRBV5-1,TGCGCCAGCAGACCGACAGACTACAATGAGCAGTTCTTC,CASRPTDYNEQFF
many,NA,TRBJ2-7,TRBV20-1,TGCAGTGCTGGAGGGAACAGGGGAACCTACGAGCAGTACTTC,CSAGGNRGTYEQYF
few,NA,TRBJ1-1,TRBV7-2,TGTGCCAGCAGGTTAGGTGGGGAGACGGGGCCTGAAGCTTTCTTT,CASRLGGETGPEAFF
few,TRBD1,TRBJ1-5,TRBV20-1,TGCAGTGCTTCCAAGACAGGGGTTAGCAATCAGCCCCAGCATTTT,CSASKTGVSNQPQHF
few,NA,TRBJ2-1,TRBV7-2,TGTGCCAGCACCTTCGGAGGAGGTCAGAATGAGCAGTTCTTC,CASTFGGGQNEQFF
few,TRBD1,TRBJ2-1,TRBV7-9,TGTGCCAGCAGCTTACAAGGACAGGGCTCCTACAATGAGCAGTTCTTC,CASSLQGQGSYNEQFF
many,NA,TRBJ2-1,TRBV20-1,TGCAGTGCTAGACTGAGCAGAGACTACAATGAGCAGTTCTTC,CSARLSRDYNEQFF
NA,TRBD1,TRBJ2-1,TRBV11-2,TGTGCCAGCACCTTAGGGGGCTATGAGCAGTTCTTC,CASTLGGYEQFF
few,TRBD1,TRBJ2-3,TRBV5-1,TGCGCCAGCTTCCGGGACAGCGTTGGAACAGATACGCAGTATTTT,CASFRDSVGTDTQYF
many,NA,TRBJ2-4,TRBV20-1,TGCAGTGCTAGAGGTTGGGCAGGGCCAGCCAAAAACATTCAGTACTTC,CSARGWAGPAKNIQYF
many,NA,TRBJ1-6,TRBV7-2,TGTGCCAGCAGCTTAGGGATGACACCCCTCCACTTT,CASSLGMTPLHF
few,NA,TRBJ2-1,TRBV5-1,TGCGCCAGCAGCTTGGACAGACTCTCCTACAATGAGCAGTTCTTC,CASSLDRLSYNEQFF
few,NA,TRBJ2-5,TRBV5-1,TGCGCCAGCAGCTTGGATGGACCTTGGGGGGAGACCCAGTACTTC,CASSLDGPWGETQYF
NA,TRBD2,TRBJ2-3,TRBV12-3/TRBV12-4,TGTGCCAGCAGTTTTCCTAGCGGGGTAGGAGATACGCAGTATTTT,CASSFPSGVGDTQYF
many,NA,TRBJ2-1,TRBV7-9,TGTGCCAGCAGTTCTGGGGATGAGCAGTTCTTC,CASSSGDEQFF
many,NA,TRBJ1-2,TRBV29-1,TGCAGCGTTCTGGAGTCCTATGGCTACACCTTC,CSVLESYGYTF
few,NA,TRBJ1-4,TRBV7-2,TGTGCCAGCAAGGGGCAGGGAACAATCCACCGCGATGAAAAACTGTTTTTT,CASKGQGTIHRDEKLFF
many,TRBD1,TRBJ2-1,TRBV20-1,TGCAGTGCTACCGAGGGGACAGGGTTCTACAATGAGCAGTTCTTC,CSATEGTGFYNEQFF
many,NA,TRBJ2-7,TRBV25-1,TGTGCCAGCAGTGCTTCGGGCTACGAGCAGTACTTC,CASSASGYEQYF
few,TRBD1,TRBJ2-1,TRBV7-7,TGTGCCAGCAGCCCTGCCGGGACAGGGGGCAATGAGCAGTTCTTC,CASSPAGTGGNEQFF
NA,NA,TRBJ1-4,TRBV12-3/TRBV12-4,TGTGCCAGCAGTTTGGCGGGAAAACTGTTTTTT,CASSLAGKLFF
NA,TRBD1,TRBJ2-1,TRBV11-2,TGTGCCAGCAGCCGATCGCCAGGGGGTAGCGATGAGCAGTTCTTC,CASSRSPGGSDEQFF
many,NA,TRBJ1-2,TRBV10-3,TGTGCCATCCGCTACAGCGTGGTCAACTATGGCTACACCTTC,CAIRYSVVNYGYTF
many,TRBD1,TRBJ1-5,TRBV20-1,TGCAGTGCTAGAGCCGAGGGACAGCACTATAGCAATCAGCCCCAGCATTTT,CSARAEGQHYSNQPQHF
NA,NA,TRBJ2-3,TRBV13,TGTGCCAGCAGCACCGAGACAGGGAGGGGGGTAGGGCACGCAGATACGCAGTATTTT,CASSTETGRGVGHADTQYF
many,NA,TRBJ2-1,TRBV24-1,TGTGCCACCAGTGATATCCCTCCACGAACAGCTTACAATGAGCAGTTCTTC,CATSDIPPRTAYNEQFF
many,NA,TRBJ2-1,TRBV7-2,TGTGCCAGCAGGGCGCGGACTGGGGCGTCCTACAATGAGCAGTTCTTC,CASRARTGASYNEQFF